This TCR beta chain was sequenced in a study of beta chain features in type 1 diabetes. Expressed TCRB transcripts were sequenced after all isolated RNA was converted to cDNA. Generated by immunoSEQ multiplex PCR, the TCRdb table keeps only in-frame clones and is missing some. Of 350,000 to 450,000 clones in the sample, over 10% are singletons; the top ten hold around 0.0099%. About this clone itself: The antigen is not known.

Overall study results and limits: Among patients with Type 1 diabetes, TCRB CDR3s were moderately but significantly shorter in every one of the four CD4+ subsets.

The CDR3 loop spans 13 amino acids. Germline V gene data show CDR1 as MGHRA and CDR2 as YSYEKL. V lost 0 bases to trimming and J lost 5 bases, with 5 bases between them. The chain uses TRBV4-1 and TRBJ2-1, with D unclear. Material: naive CD4+ T cells from blood. The TCR originated in a woman aged 18 to 35 with type 1 diabetes. The CDR3: CASSQDPNNEQFF. The CDR3 DNA sequence: TGCGCCAGCAGCCAAGATCCCAACAATGAGCAGTTCTTC.